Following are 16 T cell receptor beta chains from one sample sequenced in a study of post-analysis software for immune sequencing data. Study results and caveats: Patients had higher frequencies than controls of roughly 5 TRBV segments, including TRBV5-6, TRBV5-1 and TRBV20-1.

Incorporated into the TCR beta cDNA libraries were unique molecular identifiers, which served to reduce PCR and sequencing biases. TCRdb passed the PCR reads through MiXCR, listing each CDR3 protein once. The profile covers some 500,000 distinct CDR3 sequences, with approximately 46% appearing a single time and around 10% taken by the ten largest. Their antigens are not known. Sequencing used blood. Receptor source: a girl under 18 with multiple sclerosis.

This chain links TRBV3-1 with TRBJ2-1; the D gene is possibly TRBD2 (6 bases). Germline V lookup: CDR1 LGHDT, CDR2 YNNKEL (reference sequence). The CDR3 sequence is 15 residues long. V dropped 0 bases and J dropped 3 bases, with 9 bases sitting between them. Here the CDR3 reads CASSQDRRDYNEQFF. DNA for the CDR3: TGTGCCAGCAGCCAAGATCGGCGGGACTACAATGAGCAGTTCTTC.

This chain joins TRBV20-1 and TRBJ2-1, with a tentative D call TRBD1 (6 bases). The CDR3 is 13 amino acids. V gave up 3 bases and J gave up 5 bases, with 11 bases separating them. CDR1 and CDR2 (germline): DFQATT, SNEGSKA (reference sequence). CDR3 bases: TGCAGTGCTAGGCCCCCAGGGGACAATGAGCAGTTCTTC. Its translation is CSARPPGDNEQFF.

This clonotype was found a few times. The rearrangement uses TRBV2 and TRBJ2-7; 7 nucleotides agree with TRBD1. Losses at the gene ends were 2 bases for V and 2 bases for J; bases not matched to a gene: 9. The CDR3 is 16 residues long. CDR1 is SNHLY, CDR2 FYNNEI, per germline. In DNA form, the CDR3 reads TGTGCCAGCAGTGAATTTGAAGGACAGGAAACCTACGAGCAGTACTTC. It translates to CASSEFEGQETYEQYF.

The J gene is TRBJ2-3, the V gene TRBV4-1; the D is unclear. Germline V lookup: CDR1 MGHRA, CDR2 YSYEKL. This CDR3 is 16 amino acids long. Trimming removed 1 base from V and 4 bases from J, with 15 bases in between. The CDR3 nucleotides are TGCGCCAGCAGCCAAGTAACCCTCCCTCGGCCAGATACGCAGTATTTT. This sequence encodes CASSQVTLPRPDTQYF.

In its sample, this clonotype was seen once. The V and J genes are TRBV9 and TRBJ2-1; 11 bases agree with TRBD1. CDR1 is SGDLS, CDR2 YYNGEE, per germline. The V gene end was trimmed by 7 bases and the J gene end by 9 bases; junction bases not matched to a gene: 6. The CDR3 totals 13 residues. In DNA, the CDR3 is TGTGCCAGCGGGGGACAGGGGGTGAGTGAGCAGTTCTTC. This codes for CASGGQGVSEQFF.

The CDR3 region has the DNA TGTGCCACCAGTGATTTTAATGCCAGGGAATTACTTGTCTACGAGCAGTACTTC. This translates into CATSDFNARELLVYEQYF. The chain carries TRBV24-1 and TRBJ2-7, with D possibly matching TRBD1 (5 bases). This CDR3 spans 18 amino acids. Trimming pared 1 base from V and 3 bases from J, leaving 21 bases between. CDR1 is KGHDR and CDR2 is SFDVKD in the germline V gene.

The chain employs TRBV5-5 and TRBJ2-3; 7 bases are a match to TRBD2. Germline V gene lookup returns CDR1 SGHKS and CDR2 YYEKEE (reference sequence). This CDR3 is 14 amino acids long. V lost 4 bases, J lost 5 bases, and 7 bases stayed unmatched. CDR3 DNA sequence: TGTGCCAGCAGCCGACGCGGGAGTCAAGATACGCAGTATTTT. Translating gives CASSRRGSQDTQYF. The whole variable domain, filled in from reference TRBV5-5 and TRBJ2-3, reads DAGVTQSPTHLIKTRGQQVTLRCSPISGHKSVSWYQQVLGQGPQFIFQYYEKEERGRGNFPDRFSARQFPNYSSELNVNALLLGDSALYLCASSRRGSQDTQYFGPGTRLTVL.

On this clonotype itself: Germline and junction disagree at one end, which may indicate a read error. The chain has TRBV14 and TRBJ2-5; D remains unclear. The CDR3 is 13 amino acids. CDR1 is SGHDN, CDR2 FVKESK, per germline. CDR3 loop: CASSQGHQETRYF. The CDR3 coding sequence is TGTGCCAGCAGCCAAGGACACCAAGAGACCCGGTACTTC.

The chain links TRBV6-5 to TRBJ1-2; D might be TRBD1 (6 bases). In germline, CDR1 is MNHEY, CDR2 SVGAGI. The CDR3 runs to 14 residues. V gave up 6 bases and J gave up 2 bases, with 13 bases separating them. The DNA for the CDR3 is TGTGCCAGCAGACCCGGACAGCTGAACTATGGCTACACCTTC. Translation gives CASRPGQLNYGYTF.

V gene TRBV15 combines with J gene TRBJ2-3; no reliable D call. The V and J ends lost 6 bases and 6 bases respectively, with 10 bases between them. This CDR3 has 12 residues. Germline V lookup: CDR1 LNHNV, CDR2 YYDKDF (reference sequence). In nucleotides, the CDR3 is TGTGCCACCAGTCCCGACGCGGATACGCAGTATTTT. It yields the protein CATSPDADTQYF.

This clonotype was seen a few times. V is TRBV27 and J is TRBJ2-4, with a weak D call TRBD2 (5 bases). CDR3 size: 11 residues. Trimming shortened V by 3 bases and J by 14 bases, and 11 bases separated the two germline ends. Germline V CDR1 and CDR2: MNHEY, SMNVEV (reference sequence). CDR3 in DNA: TGTGCCAGCAGTTTCGGACTGTACAAGTACTTC. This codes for CASSFGLYKYF.

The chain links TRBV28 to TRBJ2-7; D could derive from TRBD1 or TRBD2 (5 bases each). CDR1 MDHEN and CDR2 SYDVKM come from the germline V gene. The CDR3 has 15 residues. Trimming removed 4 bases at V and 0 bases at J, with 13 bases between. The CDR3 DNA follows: TGTGCCAGCAGTTCCCCGGGACGGATCTCCTACGAGCAGTACTTC. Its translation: CASSSPGRISYEQYF.

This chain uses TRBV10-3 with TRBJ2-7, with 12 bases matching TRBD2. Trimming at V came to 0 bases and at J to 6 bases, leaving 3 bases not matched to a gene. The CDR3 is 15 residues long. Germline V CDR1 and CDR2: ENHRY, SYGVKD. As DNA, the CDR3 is TGTGCCATCAGTGAGTCGGCTAGCGGGAGGGTCGAGCAGTACTTC. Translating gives CAISESASGRVEQYF.

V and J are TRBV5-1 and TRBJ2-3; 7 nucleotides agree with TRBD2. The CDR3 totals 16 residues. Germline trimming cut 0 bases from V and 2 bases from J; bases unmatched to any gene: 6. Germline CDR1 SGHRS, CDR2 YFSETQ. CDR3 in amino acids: CASSLEEGGSTDTQYF. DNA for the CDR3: TGCGCCAGCAGCTTGGAGGAGGGAGGGTCCACAGATACGCAGTATTTT.

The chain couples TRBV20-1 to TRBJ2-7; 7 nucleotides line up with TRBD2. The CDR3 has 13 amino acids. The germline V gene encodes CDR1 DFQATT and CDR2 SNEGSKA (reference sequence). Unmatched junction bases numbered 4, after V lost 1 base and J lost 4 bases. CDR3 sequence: CSARGGGIYEQYF. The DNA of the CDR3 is TGCAGTGCTAGAGGGGGGGGGATATACGAGCAGTACTTC.

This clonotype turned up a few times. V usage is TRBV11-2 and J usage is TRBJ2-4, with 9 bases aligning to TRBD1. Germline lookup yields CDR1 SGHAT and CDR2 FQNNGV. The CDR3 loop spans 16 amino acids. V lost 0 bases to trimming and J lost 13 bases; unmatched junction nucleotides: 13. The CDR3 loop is CASSLDRALTGGKQYF. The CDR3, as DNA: TGTGCCAGCAGCTTAGACCGCGCACTGACAGGGGGGAAACAGTACTTC.